What follows are 20 T cell receptor beta chains derived from one specimen sequenced in a study of CD8+ T cells in alopecia areata. It was cDNA, reverse transcribed from extracted RNA, that served as the sequencing template. Method: immunoSEQ multiplex PCR; TCRdb's copy keeps in-frame clones and lacks some. The table records some 100,000 clones, over 60% of them present only once. The sample was CD4+ T cells sorted from blood. These receptors were obtained from a human donor in good health.

The genes are TRBV4-1 and TRBJ2-5; no reliable D call. The V end was cut by 3 bases, the J end by 4 bases, with 18 bases between. Germline V gene sequence: CDR1 MGHRA, CDR2 YSYEKL. The CDR3 has 16 residues. CDR3 region: CASSQPLRLDPETQYF. The CDR3 bases are TGCGCCAGCAGCCAGCCTCTGAGGCTAGACCCAGAGACCCAGTACTTC.

J is TRBJ2-3 and V is TRBV7-2, with 16 nucleotides matching TRBD2. After removal of 1 base from V and 4 bases from J, the junction contained 2 bases not matched to a gene. This CDR3 comprises 17 residues. The germline V gene has CDR1 SGHTA and CDR2 FQGNSA. The CDR3 nucleotides are TGTGCCAGCAGCTTAGGTGGGACTAGCGGGAGGGCAGATACGCAGTATTTT. This encodes CASSLGGTSGRADTQYF. The whole variable domain, filled in from reference TRBV7-2 and TRBJ2-3, reads GAGVSQSPSNKVTEKGKDVELRCDPISGHTALYWYRQSLGQGLEFLIYFQGNSAPDKSGLPSDRFSAERTGGSVSTLTIQRTQQEDSAVYLCASSLGGTSGRADTQYFGPGTRLTVL.

The chain joins TRBV5-1 to TRBJ2-2, with 9 bases fitting TRBD1. This CDR3 is 17 amino acids long. V lost 4 bases to trimming and J lost 1 base; unmatched junction nucleotides: 8. Germline lookup yields CDR1 SGHRS and CDR2 YFSETQ. CDR3 in amino acids: CASSHKQGAGNTGELFF. In nucleotides, the CDR3 is TGCGCCAGCAGCCATAAACAGGGGGCCGGGAACACCGGGGAGCTGTTTTTT.

About this clone itself: The junction departs from germline at one end; a sequencing error may be responsible. The chain uses TRBV5-6 and TRBJ2-6; D is undetermined. The CDR3 runs to 12 residues. Germline CDR1 SGHDT, CDR2 YYEEEE. CDR3 region: CASSLSADVLTF. The CDR3 nucleotides read TGTGCCAGCAGCTTGTCGGCCGACGTCCTGACTTTC. The full variable domain, with the rest looked up from reference TRBV5-6 and TRBJ2-6, is DAGVTQSPTHLIKTRGQQVTLRCSPKSGHDTVSWYQQALGQGPQFIFQYYEEEERQRGNFPDRFSGHQFPNYSSELNVNALLLGDSALYLCASSLSADVLTFGAGSRLTVL.

The J gene is TRBJ1-2, the V gene TRBV30; a weak D match, TRBD1 (5 bases). Trimming left V 1 base short and J 8 bases short, with 8 bases between. Germline V gives CDR1 GTSNPN, CDR2 SVGIG (reference sequence). The length of the CDR3 is 11 residues. Here the CDR3 reads CAWSAGVGYTF. In nucleotides, the CDR3 is TGTGCCTGGAGTGCGGGGGTCGGCTACACCTTC.

The chain links TRBV27 to TRBJ1-1; D remains ambiguous. CDR3 length equals 13 residues. V was cut by 4 bases and J by 7 bases, with 13 bases left in between. CDR1 is MNHEY and CDR2 is SMNVEV in the germline V gene (reference sequence). The CDR3 region has the DNA TGTGCCAGCAGTTCGACCCTCGGGGATGAAGCTTTCTTT. Its translation: CASSSTLGDEAFF.

In its sample, this clone was seen a few times. The chain links TRBV30 to TRBJ1-1; 9 nucleotides align to TRBD1. The ends lost 1 base at V and 4 bases at J; junction bases unmatched: 7. The CDR3 runs 15 residues. Germline assignment: CDR1 GTSNPN and CDR2 SVGIG (reference sequence). CDR3 in DNA: TGTGCCTGGAGTGCCCTCGGGACAGGGAGCACTGAAGCTTTCTTT. Protein sequence: CAWSALGTGSTEAFF. The full variable domain, rest sourced from reference TRBV30 and TRBJ1-1, is SQTIHQWPATLVQPVGSPLSLECTVEGTSNPNLYWYRQAAGRGLQLLFYSVGIGQISSEVPQNLSASRPQDRQFILSSKKLLLSDSGFYLCAWSALGTGSTEAFFGQGTRLTVV.

With respect to this clone: Other DNA sequences from this sample encode an identical CDR3 as well. The chain has TRBV20-1 and TRBJ1-4, with no clear D. Germline CDR1 is DFQATT and CDR2 is SNEGSKA (reference sequence). This CDR3 comprises 11 residues. The V gene lost 6 bases and the J gene lost 6 bases, with 8 bases spanning the gap. The CDR3 reads CSAWRDEKLFF. The CDR3 DNA is TGCAGTGCATGGAGGGATGAAAAACTGTTTTTT.

The table lists this clone with a few counts. The gene calls are TRBV5-6 and TRBJ2-5, with no clear D. The CDR3 sequence is 12 residues long. Deletions cut 3 bases from V and 5 bases from J, with 8 bases between. Looked up from germline, CDR1 is SGHDT and CDR2 is YYEEEE. For the CDR3, the DNA is TGTGCCAGCAGCTCAACGCGGGAGACCCAGTACTTC. It encodes CASSSTRETQYF.

The chain uses TRBV10-3 and TRBJ2-7; tentative D call: TRBD1 (5 bases). CDR3 length equals 13 residues. The V gene's germline CDR1 is ENHRY and CDR2 SYGVKD. V was pared by 6 bases and J by 3 bases, with 12 bases between. CDR3 in amino acids: CAISASQVYEQYF. The CDR3 region has the DNA TGTGCCATCAGCGCCTCACAGGTCTACGAGCAGTACTTC.

This clone was detected only once. This chain uses TRBV28 with TRBJ1-1; 7 bases are a match to TRBD1. V shed 1 base, J shed 2 bases, and the junction held 4 bases outside the gene matches. The CDR3 has 15 residues. Germline-derived CDR1 and CDR2 are MDHEN and SYDVKM. The CDR3 spells CASSLSYRGNTEAFF. Written as DNA, the CDR3 is TGTGCCAGCAGTTTATCGTACAGGGGTAACACTGAAGCTTTCTTT. Complete variable domain (other parts from reference TRBV28 and TRBJ1-1): DVKVTQSSRYLVKRTGEKVFLECVQDMDHENMFWYRQDPGLGLRLIYFSYDVKMKEKGDIPEGYSVSREKKERFSLILESASTNQTSMYLCASSLSYRGNTEAFFGQGTRLTVV.

The rearrangement uses TRBV11-2 and TRBJ1-2; 10 nucleotides line up with TRBD1. Trimming removed 5 bases from V and 6 bases from J; junction bases left unmatched: 12. This CDR3 is built from 16 residues. Germline V gene lookup returns CDR1 SGHAT and CDR2 FQNNGV. The CDR3 protein is CASSDSRTGGYDGYTF. The DNA for the CDR3 is TGTGCCAGCAGCGATTCGAGGACAGGGGGTTACGATGGCTACACCTTC. The complete variable domain, with remaining parts taken from reference TRBV11-2 and TRBJ1-2, reads EAGVAQSPRYKIIEKRQSVAFWCNPISGHATLYWYQQILGQGPKLLIQFQNNGVVDDSQLPKDRFSAERLKGVDSTLKIQPAKLEDSAVYLCASSDSRTGGYDGYTFGSGTRLTVV.

V is TRBV25-1 and J is TRBJ2-2; D perhaps matches TRBD1 (5 bases). CDR3 length: 13 amino acids. Germline assignment: CDR1 MGHDK and CDR2 SYGVNS. Trimming pared 4 bases from V and 4 bases from J, leaving 7 bases between. In DNA form, the CDR3 reads TGTGCCAGCAGTGGAAGGGGCACCGGGGAGCTGTTTTTT. The encoded protein is CASSGRGTGELFF.

V gene TRBV29-1 combines with J gene TRBJ1-1; D uncertain. This CDR3 is built from 13 residues. V dropped 6 bases and J dropped 2 bases, with 13 bases sitting between them. CDR1 is SQVTM and CDR2 is ANQGSEA in the germline V gene. Here the CDR3 DNA reads TGCAGCGTAGCTATGGGGAGAAACACTGAAGCTTTCTTT. Its translation is CSVAMGRNTEAFF.

This chain links TRBV9 with TRBJ2-5; D may be TRBD1 (6 bases). Trimming removed 3 bases from V and 0 bases from J, with 12 bases in between. This CDR3 has 15 residues. Germline V gene lookup returns CDR1 SGDLS and CDR2 YYNGEE. Here the CDR3 reads CASSDGHRDQETQYF. The DNA for the CDR3 is TGTGCCAGCAGCGACGGGCACAGGGACCAAGAGACCCAGTACTTC. The complete variable domain, with remaining parts taken from reference TRBV9 and TRBJ2-5, reads DSGVTQTPKHLITATGQRVTLRCSPRSGDLSVYWYQQSLDQGLQFLIQYYNGEERAKGNILERFSAQQFPDLHSELNLSSLELGDSALYFCASSDGHRDQETQYFGPGTRLLVL.

This clone has a single count. V gene TRBV7-9 combines with J gene TRBJ2-7, with D uncertain. The CDR3 has 13 residues. The V end was cut by 5 bases, the J end by 4 bases, with 12 bases between. The germline V gene has CDR1 SEHNR and CDR2 FQNEAQ (reference sequence). CDR3 in DNA: TGTGCCAGCAGCAATAATACTCGGTACGAGCAGTACTTC. Amino acid sequence: CASSNNTRYEQYF.

CDR3 amino acids: CASSYSGQGANYGYTF. CDR3 DNA: TGTGCCAGCAGTTACTCCGGACAGGGGGCGAACTATGGCTACACCTTC. The rearrangement joins TRBV6-5 to TRBJ1-2, with 11 bases lining up with TRBD1. Germline V gene lookup returns CDR1 MNHEY and CDR2 SVGAGI. The V gene end was trimmed by 0 bases and the J gene end by 2 bases; junction bases not matched to a gene: 2. CDR3 size: 16 residues.

The rearrangement uses TRBV7-9 and TRBJ1-2; 8 nucleotides align to TRBD1. CDR3 length equals 14 residues. V was pared by 5 bases and J by 4 bases, with 6 bases of the junction left unmatched. The germline V gene has CDR1 SEHNR and CDR2 FQNEAQ (reference sequence). The CDR3 sequence is CASSVQGAVYGYTF. For the CDR3, the DNA is TGTGCCAGCAGCGTTCAGGGGGCTGTCTATGGCTACACCTTC.

The J gene is TRBJ2-3, the V gene TRBV29-1; D gene uncertain. This CDR3 spans 15 amino acids. The germline V and J ends were trimmed by 5 bases and 4 bases, with 19 bases remaining between them. The germline V gene encodes CDR1 SQVTM and CDR2 ANQGSEA. The CDR3 here is CSVLPDAKIADTQYF. The CDR3 region has the DNA TGCAGCGTTCTCCCGGATGCTAAGATCGCAGATACGCAGTATTTT.

This chain uses TRBV27 with TRBJ1-6, with 8 bases lining up with TRBD1. Germline V CDR1 and CDR2: MNHEY, SMNVEV (reference sequence). The CDR3 spans 14 residues. V shed 5 bases, J shed 7 bases, and the junction held 4 bases outside the gene matches. DNA for the CDR3: TGTGCCAGCAGTCCCGGGACAGGAAATTCACCCCTCCACTTT. This translates into CASSPGTGNSPLHF.